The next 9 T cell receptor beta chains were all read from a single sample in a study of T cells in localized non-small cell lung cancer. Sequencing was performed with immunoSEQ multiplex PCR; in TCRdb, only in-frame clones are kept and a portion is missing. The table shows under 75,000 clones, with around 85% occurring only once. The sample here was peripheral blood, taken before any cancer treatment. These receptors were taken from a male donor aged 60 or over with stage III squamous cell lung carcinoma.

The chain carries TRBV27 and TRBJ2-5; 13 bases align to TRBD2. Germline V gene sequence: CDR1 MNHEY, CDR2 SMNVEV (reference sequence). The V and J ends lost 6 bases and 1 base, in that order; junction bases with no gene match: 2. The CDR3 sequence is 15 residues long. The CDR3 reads CASRTSGGPQETQYF. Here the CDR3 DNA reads TGTGCCAGCAGGACTAGCGGGGGGCCCCAAGAGACCCAGTACTTC.

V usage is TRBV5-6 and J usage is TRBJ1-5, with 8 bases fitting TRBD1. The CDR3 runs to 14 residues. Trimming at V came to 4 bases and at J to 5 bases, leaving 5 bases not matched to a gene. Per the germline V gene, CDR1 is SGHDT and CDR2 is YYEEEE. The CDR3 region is CASSPTGGHQPQHF. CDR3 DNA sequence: TGTGCCAGCAGCCCTACAGGGGGTCATCAGCCCCAGCATTTT.

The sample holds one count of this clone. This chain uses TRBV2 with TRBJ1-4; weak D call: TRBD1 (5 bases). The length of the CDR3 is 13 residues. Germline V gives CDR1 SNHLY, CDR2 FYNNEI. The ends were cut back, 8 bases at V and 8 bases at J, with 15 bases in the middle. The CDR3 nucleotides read TGTGCCAGCTCCGAAGACAGTTTCGAAAAACTGTTTTTT. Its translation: CASSEDSFEKLFF.

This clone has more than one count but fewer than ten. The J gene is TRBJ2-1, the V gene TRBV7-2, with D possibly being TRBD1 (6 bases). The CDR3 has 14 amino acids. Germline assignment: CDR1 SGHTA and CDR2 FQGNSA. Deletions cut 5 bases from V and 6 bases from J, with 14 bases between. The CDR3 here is CASSNSRTVNEQFF. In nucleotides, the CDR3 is TGTGCCAGCAGCAACAGTAGGACAGTCAATGAGCAGTTCTTC.

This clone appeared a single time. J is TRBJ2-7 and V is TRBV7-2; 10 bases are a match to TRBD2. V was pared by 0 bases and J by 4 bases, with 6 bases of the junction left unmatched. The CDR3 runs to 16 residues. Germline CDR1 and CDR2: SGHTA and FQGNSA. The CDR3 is CASSLALASGGYEQYF. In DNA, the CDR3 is TGTGCCAGCAGCTTAGCGCTAGCTAGCGGGGGTTACGAGCAGTACTTC.

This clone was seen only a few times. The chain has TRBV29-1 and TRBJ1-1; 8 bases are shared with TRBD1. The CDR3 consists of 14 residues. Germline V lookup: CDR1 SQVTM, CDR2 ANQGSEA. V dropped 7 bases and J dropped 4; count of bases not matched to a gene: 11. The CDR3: CSASTGDSSTEAFF. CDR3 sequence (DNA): TGCAGCGCCTCGACAGGGGACAGCAGCACTGAAGCTTTCTTT.

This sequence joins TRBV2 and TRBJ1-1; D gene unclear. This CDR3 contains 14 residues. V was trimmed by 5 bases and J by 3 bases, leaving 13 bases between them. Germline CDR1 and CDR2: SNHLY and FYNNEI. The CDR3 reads CASSPSEFYTEAFF. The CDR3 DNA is TGTGCCAGCAGTCCCAGCGAATTTTACACTGAAGCTTTCTTT.

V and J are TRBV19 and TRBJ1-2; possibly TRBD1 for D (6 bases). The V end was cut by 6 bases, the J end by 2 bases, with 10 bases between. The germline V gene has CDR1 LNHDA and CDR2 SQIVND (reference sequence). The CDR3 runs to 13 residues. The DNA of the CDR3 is TGTGCCAGTAGCAGACAGGTAAACTATGGCTACACCTTC. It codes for CASSRQVNYGYTF.

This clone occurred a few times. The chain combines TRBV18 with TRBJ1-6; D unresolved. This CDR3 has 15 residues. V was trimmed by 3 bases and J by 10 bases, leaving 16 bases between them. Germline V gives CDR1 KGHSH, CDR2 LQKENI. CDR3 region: CASSPKPGSGSPLHF. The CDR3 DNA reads TGTGCCAGCTCACCTAAGCCGGGCTCTGGATCACCCCTCCACTTT.